The sequence of this T cell receptor beta chain was determined in a study of blood T cells in healthy people across ages. Study conclusions and caveats: A strong correlation between TCR beta diversity and naive T cell percentage was seen.

Together with a sample-barcoded 5' primer, a J-beta primer mix was included in a second PCR lasting about 7 to 11 cycles. TCRdb passed the 5' RACE reads through MiXCR, listing each CDR3 protein once. The data hold 1.5 million or so distinct CDR3 sequences, with roughly 40% observed a single time. Points on this clonotype: The antigen is undetermined.

The receptor's source is a woman aged 18-29 years in good health. The sequencing sample was made of blood.

CDR3 DNA sequence: TGTGCCAGCAGCTCCACCACACAGGGGCTCTCCTATAATTCACCCCTCCACTTT. It yields the protein CASSSTTQGLSYNSPLHF. The V call is TRBV5-6, the J call TRBJ1-6; 7 nucleotides match TRBD1. With 3 bases clipped from V and 0 bases from J, the junction kept 9 bases outside the gene matches. The CDR3 covers 18 residues. Germline lookup yields CDR1 SGHDT and CDR2 YYEEEE.